The sequence of this T cell receptor beta chain was determined in a study of sequential checkpoint blockade in melanoma. This CDR3 spans 15 amino acids. The V and J ends lost 6 bases and 2 bases respectively, with 16 bases between them. Germline V CDR1 and CDR2: MRHNA, SNTAGT. The treatment was: randomized to nivolumab then ipilimumab (arm A) or the reverse (arm B). Using immunoSEQ multiplex PCR, the repertoire was profiled, and TCRdb retains in-frame clones only, with some absent. The sample yields 20,000 to 25,000 clones, more than 25% seen once. This specimen consisted of tumor tissue (inferred from file names), obtained from a patient given nivolumab and ipilimumab in sequence. This sequence joins TRBV6-4 and TRBJ1-1, with a possible D match to TRBD1 (5 bases). The sequence was collected from a human donor with melanoma. CDR3 in DNA: TGTGCCAGCAGAGTTGGTCGGGACCCTAACACTGAAGCTTTCTTT. As protein: CASRVGRDPNTEAFF.